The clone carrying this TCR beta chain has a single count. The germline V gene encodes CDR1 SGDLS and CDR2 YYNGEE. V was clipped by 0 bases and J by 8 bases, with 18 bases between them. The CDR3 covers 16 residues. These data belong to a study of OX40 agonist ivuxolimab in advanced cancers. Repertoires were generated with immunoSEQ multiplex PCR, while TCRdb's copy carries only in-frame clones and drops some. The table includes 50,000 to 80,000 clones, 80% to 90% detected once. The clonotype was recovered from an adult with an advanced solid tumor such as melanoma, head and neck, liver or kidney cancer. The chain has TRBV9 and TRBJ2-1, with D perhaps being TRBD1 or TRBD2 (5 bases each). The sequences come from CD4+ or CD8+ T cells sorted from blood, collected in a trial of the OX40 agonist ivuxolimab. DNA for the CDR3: TGTGCCAGCAGCGTAGTGGGGCTAGCTGCTATGGATGAGCAGTTCTTC. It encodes CASSVVGLAAMDEQFF.